This T cell receptor beta chain was sequenced during a study of regulatory T cells in long-lasting Graves disease. Study at large: Persistent Graves' disease meant over 5 years of antithyroid drugs with positive TSH receptor antibodies.

Study-wide findings and caveats: Persistent disease favored TRBV28, TRBJ1-2 and TRBJ2-5. Between persistent patients, a few thousand public clonotypes were shared, exceeding the approximately 990 shared between new patients.

This clonotype was seen many times. Its antigen is unknown. Time point given: persistent/refractory GD, antithyroid drugs over 5 years with positive TRAb. Scientists built the TCR library using RNA that was extracted from PBMCs. Assembly of TCR beta libraries relied on iRepertoire HTBI primers together with Arm-PCR of CDR3 regions. Authors' analysis steps: Sample data revealed approximately 60 TRBV and over 12 TRBJ segments. TCRdb re-called the multiplex PCR reads through MiXCR, storing one row per CDR3 protein. These V and J calls originate from TCRdb's pipeline instead of the authors' own analysis. Here the sample spans 650,000 to 700,000 distinct CDR3 sequences, about 32% being singletons. V was clipped by 8 bases and J by 1 base; unmatched bases: 14. The CDR3 runs 17 residues. The V gene's germline CDR1 is MDHEN and CDR2 SYDVKM.

The clonotype was recovered from a female donor with Graves disease. Source: peripheral blood mononuclear cells (PBMCs), taken when the disease was refractory, from a patient treated with antithyroid drugs. The chain recombines TRBV28 with TRBJ1-1, with TRBD1 matching over 9 bases. CDR3 nucleotide sequence: TGTGCCAGCCGTACAGGGGGCCAATCACTAAAGAACACTGAAGCTTTCTTT. Protein product: CASRTGGQSLKNTEAFF. Combining the CDR3 with reference TRBV28 and TRBJ1-1 gives the whole variable domain DVKVTQSSRYLVKRTGEKVFLECVQDMDHENMFWYRQDPGLGLRLIYFSYDVKMKEKGDIPEGYSVSREKKERFSLILESASTNQTSMYLCASRTGGQSLKNTEAFFGQGTRLTVV.